Each of the 31 T cell receptor beta chains below was sequenced from the same sample in a study of blood T cell repertoires in COVID-19. The method was immunoSEQ multiplex PCR; TCRdb's version includes in-frame clones alone and lacks a portion of them. This table holds about 250,000 clones, 88% found once. Sequenced input: peripheral blood. These receptors originate from a man older than 75 with acute or convalescent COVID-19.

The chain recombines TRBV7-3 with TRBJ1-1; D uncertain. Germline CDR1 SGHTA, CDR2 FQGTGA. Trimming took off 5 bases at V and 4 bases at J, with 14 bases between the two ends. The CDR3 spans 14 residues. CDR3 DNA sequence: TGTGCCAGCAGCAGTCAGGTTTTCGGCACTGAAGCTTTCTTT. Protein product: CASSSQVFGTEAFF.

This sequence joins TRBV2 and TRBJ2-3, with D maybe TRBD2 (6 bases). The CDR3 consists of 14 residues. Germline V gene sequence: CDR1 SNHLY, CDR2 FYNNEI. Trimming cost V 4 bases and J 1 base, with 9 bases left between them. DNA of the CDR3: TGTGCCAGCAGTGTTAGCGGAGGCACAGATACGCAGTATTTT. It yields the protein CASSVSGGTDTQYF.

V gene TRBV7-9 combines with J gene TRBJ1-2; D gene unclear. From germline, CDR1 is SEHNR and CDR2 FQNEAQ (reference sequence). There are 12 residues in the CDR3. V was pared by 4 bases and J by 8 bases, with 11 bases between. The CDR3 protein is CASSSTLLGYTF. CDR3 DNA: TGTGCCAGCAGCTCCACCCTACTCGGCTACACCTTC.

The chain is built from TRBV6-5 and TRBJ2-3; TRBD1 might be the D (5 bases). V lost 4 bases to trimming and J lost 6 bases, with 14 bases between them. Germline V gives CDR1 MNHEY, CDR2 SVGAGI. The CDR3 is 14 residues long. In nucleotides, the CDR3 is TGTGCCAGCAGTTCAGGGCGGCCTGTTGATACGCAGTATTTT. Amino acids: CASSSGRPVDTQYF.

The V and J genes are TRBV5-1 and TRBJ2-7; 11 bases map to TRBD1. Germline CDR1 reads SGHRS; CDR2 reads YFSETQ. The CDR3 consists of 15 residues. J was trimmed by 1 base and V by 4 bases; bases with no gene match: 4. DNA for the CDR3: TGCGCCAGCAGCCTCGGACAGGGGGCATCCTACGAGCAGTACTTC. Amino acid sequence: CASSLGQGASYEQYF. Drawing the rest from reference TRBV5-1 and TRBJ2-7, the complete variable domain is KAGVTQTPRYLIKTRGQQVTLSCSPISGHRSVSWYQQTPGQGLQFLFEYFSETQRNKGNFPGRFSGRQFSNSRSEMNVSTLELGDSALYLCASSLGQGASYEQYFGPGTRLTVT.

The chain combines TRBV9 with TRBJ2-7, with D unclear. Germline CDR1 SGDLS, CDR2 YYNGEE. This CDR3 region has 18 residues. The V and J ends lost 4 bases and 3 bases respectively, with 26 bases between them. CDR3 loop: CASSPGDFLANPFYEQYF. The DNA for the CDR3 is TGTGCCAGCAGCCCGGGTGACTTTTTGGCTAACCCATTCTACGAGCAGTACTTC. The complete variable domain, with remaining parts taken from reference TRBV9 and TRBJ2-7, reads DSGVTQTPKHLITATGQRVTLRCSPRSGDLSVYWYQQSLDQGLQFLIQYYNGEERAKGNILERFSAQQFPDLHSELNLSSLELGDSALYFCASSPGDFLANPFYEQYFGPGTRLTVT.

The rearrangement joins TRBV9 to TRBJ1-6; TRBD1 agrees at 7 bases. CDR3 length: 16 amino acids. CDR1 is SGDLS, CDR2 YYNGEE, per germline. V was pared by 4 bases and J by 9 bases, with 13 bases of the junction left unmatched. CDR3: CASSPQTGIGGSPLHF. The DNA for the CDR3 is TGTGCCAGCAGCCCTCAGACAGGGATCGGCGGTTCACCCCTCCACTTT. The full variable domain, rest sourced from reference TRBV9 and TRBJ1-6, is DSGVTQTPKHLITATGQRVTLRCSPRSGDLSVYWYQQSLDQGLQFLIQYYNGEERAKGNILERFSAQQFPDLHSELNLSSLELGDSALYFCASSPQTGIGGSPLHFGNGTRLTVT.

This clone occurred a few times. The rearrangement joins TRBV15 to TRBJ1-2, with 8 bases that match TRBD1. Germline assignment: CDR1 LNHNV and CDR2 YYDKDF (reference sequence). The CDR3 contains 15 residues. The J segment lost 0 bases and the V segment lost 4 bases, leaving 4 bases of the junction unmatched. The CDR3 here is CATSIDRGSNYGYTF. CDR3 nucleotides: TGTGCCACCAGCATAGACAGGGGATCTAACTATGGCTACACCTTC.

The chain is built from TRBV7-8 and TRBJ1-3; D may be TRBD1 (5 bases). Between the trimmed V and J ends, which lost 2 bases and 4 bases, there was a span of 18 bases. There are 17 residues in the CDR3. The germline V gene encodes CDR1 SGHVS and CDR2 FQNEAQ. The DNA for the CDR3 is TGTGCCAGCAGCTTATGGGGCCTTCTGTTCTCCGGAAACACCATATATTTT. It yields the protein CASSLWGLLFSGNTIYF. Drawing the rest from reference TRBV7-8 and TRBJ1-3, the complete variable domain is GAGVSQSPRYKVAKRGQDVALRCDPISGHVSLFWYQQALGQGPEFLTYFQNEAQLDKSGLPSDRFFAERPEGSVSTLKIQRTQQEDSAVYLCASSLWGLLFSGNTIYFGEGSWLTVV.

DNA for the CDR3: TGCGCCAGCAGCTTGGCAGGGAGGGGCATGAACACTGAAGCTTTCTTT. Protein: CASSLAGRGMNTEAFF. The V and J genes are TRBV5-1 and TRBJ1-1, with a possible D match to TRBD1 (5 bases). CDR1 is SGHRS and CDR2 is YFSETQ in the germline V gene. The V gene lost 0 bases and the J gene lost 0 bases, with 12 bases spanning the gap. The CDR3 sequence is 16 residues long.

This sequence joins TRBV6-1 and TRBJ1-1, with 7 bases identical to TRBD1. Germline V lookup: CDR1 MNHNS, CDR2 SASEGT. V gave up 3 bases and J gave up 3 bases; unmatched junction bases: 7. The CDR3 sequence is 15 residues long. The CDR3 reads CASSEGTDVYTEAFF. For the CDR3, the DNA is TGTGCCAGCAGTGAGGGGACAGACGTATACACTGAAGCTTTCTTT.

The chain joins TRBV19 to TRBJ2-5; 9 bases align to TRBD1. CDR3 length: 14 amino acids. V gave up 5 bases and J gave up 4 bases; unmatched junction bases: 5. Per the germline V gene, CDR1 is LNHDA and CDR2 is SQIVND (reference sequence). CDR3 protein: CASSAQGALETQYF. As DNA, the CDR3 is TGTGCCAGTAGTGCACAGGGGGCTTTAGAGACCCAGTACTTC.

This chain joins TRBV5-5 and TRBJ2-7; D unclear. The V end lost 3 bases, the J end lost 6 bases, and 13 bases lay between the germline ends. CDR1 and CDR2 from the germline V gene are SGHKS and YYEKEE (reference sequence). The CDR3 extends over 13 amino acids. CDR3 sequence reads: CASSSPTRSEQYF. In DNA form, the CDR3 reads TGTGCCAGCAGCTCGCCCACGCGAAGCGAGCAGTACTTC.

The chain is built from TRBV7-2 and TRBJ2-4; TRBD1 aligns across 10 bases. CDR3 size: 14 residues. J gave up 6 bases and V 5 bases, and 4 bases lay outside the gene matches. Germline V gene data show CDR1 as SGHTA and CDR2 as FQGNSA. CDR3 region: CASSPGQGGNIQYF. In DNA form, the CDR3 reads TGTGCCAGCAGCCCTGGACAGGGGGGAAACATTCAGTACTTC.

This clone appeared a single time. The chain carries TRBV3-1 (or the pseudogene TRBV3-2) and TRBJ1-5, with TRBD1 identical over 7 bases. Germline V gene sequence: CDR1 LGHDT, CDR2 YNNKEL (reference sequence). J lost 10 bases, V lost 4 bases, and 13 bases had no gene match. This CDR3 comprises 15 residues. The CDR3 DNA reads TGTGCCAGCAGCCCTTCCGGGACAGCCTTAGGACCCCAGCATTTT. The encoded protein is CASSPSGTALGPQHF.

The rearrangement joins TRBV10-3 to TRBJ2-1, with a tentative D call TRBD1 (5 bases). The germline gives CDR1 ENHRY, CDR2 SYGVKD. The ends were cut back, 8 bases at V and 0 bases at J, with 14 bases in the middle. The CDR3 is 15 residues long. CDR3: CAIGSQESSYNEQFF. In DNA form, the CDR3 reads TGTGCCATCGGCTCACAGGAAAGCTCCTACAATGAGCAGTTCTTC.

This clone was seen a handful of times. The V and J genes are TRBV6-5 and TRBJ1-2; TRBD1 matches at 10 bases. This CDR3 comprises 15 residues. J gave up 4 bases and V 6 bases, and 8 bases lay outside the gene matches. Germline CDR1 reads MNHEY; CDR2 reads SVGAGI. The CDR3 DNA reads as TGTGCCAGCAGCGCGACAGGGGGCCATGGCTATGGCTACACCTTC. Amino acids: CASSATGGHGYGYTF.

The rearrangement links TRBV7-2 to TRBJ1-4, with TRBD1 matching 7 bases. The V gene's germline CDR1 is SGHTA and CDR2 FQGNSA. Germline trimming cut 7 bases from V and 6 bases from J; bases unmatched to any gene: 8. This CDR3 spans 14 amino acids. CDR3 loop: CASKHDRADEKLFF. The CDR3 bases are TGTGCCAGCAAACATGACAGGGCGGATGAAAAACTGTTTTTT.

The chain combines TRBV27 with TRBJ2-1; 7 bases fit TRBD1. Germline V lookup: CDR1 MNHEY, CDR2 SMNVEV (reference sequence). The length of the CDR3 is 13 residues. V lost 8 bases to trimming and J lost 3 bases; unmatched junction nucleotides: 4. The CDR3, as DNA: TGTGCCAGCGGGACAGCCTACTACAATGAGCAGTTCTTC. It codes for CASGTAYYNEQFF.

V is TRBV28 and J is TRBJ2-1; no reliable D call. The CDR3 length is 15 residues. V lost 5 bases and J lost 0, with 11 bases in between. Germline assignment: CDR1 MDHEN and CDR2 SYDVKM. The CDR3 loop is CASSQALSSYNEQFF. In DNA form, the CDR3 reads TGTGCCAGCAGTCAGGCTTTGAGCTCCTACAATGAGCAGTTCTTC. Based on the CDR3 plus reference TRBV28 and TRBJ2-1, the full variable domain is DVKVTQSSRYLVKRTGEKVFLECVQDMDHENMFWYRQDPGLGLRLIYFSYDVKMKEKGDIPEGYSVSREKKERFSLILESASTNQTSMYLCASSQALSSYNEQFFGPGTRLTVL.

V is TRBV7-9 and J is TRBJ1-2; a possible D gene is TRBD1 (5 bases). The CDR3 spans 14 residues. Trimming removed 3 bases from V and 8 bases from J, with 16 bases in between. Germline V gives CDR1 SEHNR, CDR2 FQNEAQ (reference sequence). The CDR3 reads CASSLLGGESGYTF. In DNA form, the CDR3 reads TGTGCCAGCAGCTTGCTTGGAGGGGAGAGCGGCTACACCTTC.

This chain uses TRBV5-1 with TRBJ2-2, with 7 bases fitting TRBD1. CDR1 and CDR2 (germline): SGHRS, YFSETQ. Trimming cost V 1 base and J 1 base; bases outside gene matches: 4. The length of the CDR3 is 16 residues. The CDR3, as DNA: TGCGCCAGCAGCTTGATGACAGGGTGGAACACCGGGGAGCTGTTTTTT. Its protein is CASSLMTGWNTGELFF.

The chain uses TRBV12-3 or TRBV12-4 and TRBJ1-1, with 8 bases aligning to TRBD1. Losses at the gene ends were 7 bases for V and 3 bases for J; bases not matched to a gene: 4. The CDR3 sequence is 13 residues long. CDR3 sequence (DNA): TGTGCCAGCACTCTACAGGGGGACACTGAAGCTTTCTTT. Its translation is CASTLQGDTEAFF.

The chain carries TRBV7-2 and TRBJ1-2; the match to TRBD1 covers 8 bases. Germline V gives CDR1 SGHTA, CDR2 FQGNSA. The CDR3 runs 16 residues. J gave up 4 bases and V 6 bases, and 13 bases lay outside the gene matches. CDR3 sequence reads: CASSFYGQGGVYGYTF. As DNA, the CDR3 is TGTGCCAGCAGTTTCTACGGACAGGGTGGTGTCTATGGCTACACCTTC.

V gene TRBV19 combines with J gene TRBJ1-1, with D tentatively TRBD1 (5 bases). The germline V and J ends were trimmed by 4 bases and 1 base, with 13 bases remaining between them. CDR1 and CDR2 from the germline V gene are LNHDA and SQIVND (reference sequence). The CDR3 contains 15 residues. The CDR3 is CASSKGRETNTEAFF. The CDR3 bases are TGTGCCAGTAGTAAAGGCAGGGAAACGAACACTGAAGCTTTCTTT.

The rearrangement uses TRBV3-1 (or the pseudogene TRBV3-2) and TRBJ2-7; 9 bases fit TRBD2. CDR3 length equals 15 residues. The V gene's germline CDR1 is LGHDT and CDR2 YNNKEL (reference sequence). V lost 4 bases and J lost 4; bases outside the gene matches: 8. This chain's CDR3 is CASSPGTSLSYEQYF. In DNA, the CDR3 is TGTGCCAGCAGCCCCGGGACTAGCCTATCTTACGAGCAGTACTTC.

The gene calls are TRBV6-5 and TRBJ1-1; no clear D gene. Trimming removed 6 bases from V and 6 bases from J, with 20 bases in between. CDR1 and CDR2 (germline): MNHEY, SVGAGI. CDR3 size: 15 residues. CDR3 loop: CASRVISGLQAEAFF. The DNA of the CDR3 is TGTGCCAGCAGGGTTATTAGTGGCCTCCAGGCTGAAGCTTTCTTT.

The chain links TRBV2 to TRBJ2-1, with 10 bases matching TRBD2. Trimming removed 8 bases from V and 4 bases from J; junction bases left unmatched: 5. This CDR3 spans 14 amino acids. Germline values: CDR1 SNHLY, CDR2 FYNNEI. CDR3 coding DNA: TGTGCCAGCGGTCGGACTAGCGGATACAATGAGCAGTTCTTC. The encoded protein is CASGRTSGYNEQFF. Drawing the rest from reference TRBV2 and TRBJ2-1, the complete variable domain is EPEVTQTPSHQVTQMGQEVILRCVPISNHLYFYWYRQILGQKVEFLVSFYNNEISEKSEIFDDQFSVERPDGSNFTLKIRSTKLEDSAMYFCASGRTSGYNEQFFGPGTRLTVL.

The V gene is TRBV7-2, the J gene TRBJ1-3; D is perhaps TRBD1 (6 bases). Looked up from germline, CDR1 is SGHTA and CDR2 is FQGNSA. V lost 5 bases and J 2 bases, leaving 19 bases between the germline ends. The CDR3 sequence is 17 residues long. CDR3: CASSPQTGRGAGNTIYF. CDR3 coding DNA: TGTGCCAGCAGCCCTCAAACAGGGAGAGGCGCTGGAAACACCATATATTTT.

The V gene is TRBV25-1, the J gene TRBJ1-5; 7 positions match TRBD1. This CDR3 has 18 amino acids. Germline values: CDR1 MGHDK, CDR2 SYGVNS. J was trimmed by 5 bases and V by 6 bases; bases with no gene match: 19. CDR3 bases: TGTGCCAGCAGAGGAGGTTACCCCCGGACAGGTTTTTATCAGCCCCAGCATTTT. Protein product: CASRGGYPRTGFYQPQHF.

The genes are TRBV5-1 and TRBJ2-1; the match to TRBD1 covers 8 bases. V gave up 1 base and J gave up 4 bases; unmatched junction bases: 10. The CDR3 length is 17 residues. Germline V gene data show CDR1 as SGHRS and CDR2 as YFSETQ. Here the CDR3 reads CASSLYPQGAYYNEQFF. The CDR3 nucleotides are TGCGCCAGCAGCTTGTACCCCCAGGGGGCGTATTACAATGAGCAGTTCTTC.